The entry below describes one T cell receptor beta chain. The data were produced by immunoSEQ multiplex PCR, yet TCRdb's version contains in-frame clones alone and is incomplete. The sample yields some 52,000 clones, 85% to 90% seen once. This entry comes from a study of T cells after posttransplantation cyclophosphamide. Germline V lookup: CDR1 PRHDT, CDR2 FYEKMQ (reference sequence). J gave up 6 bases and V 4 bases, and 6 bases lay outside the gene matches. The CDR3 contains 14 residues. This sequence was found in a man aged 25 to 45 with a blood cancer, CMV-positive, and with a related stem cell donor. Source material: PBMCs. V gene TRBV13 combines with J gene TRBJ2-1; 7 bases are shared with TRBD2. The CDR3 region is CASSSRTSINEQFF. The CDR3 DNA follows: TGTGCCAGCAGCTCGAGGACTAGTATCAATGAGCAGTTCTTC. Using reference TRBV13 and TRBJ2-1 for the parts outside the CDR3, the full variable domain is AAGVIQSPRHLIKEKRETATLKCYPIPRHDTVYWYQQGPGQDPQFLISFYEKMQSDKGSIPDRFSAQQFSDYHSELNMSSLELGDSALYFCASSSRTSINEQFFGPGTRLTVL.